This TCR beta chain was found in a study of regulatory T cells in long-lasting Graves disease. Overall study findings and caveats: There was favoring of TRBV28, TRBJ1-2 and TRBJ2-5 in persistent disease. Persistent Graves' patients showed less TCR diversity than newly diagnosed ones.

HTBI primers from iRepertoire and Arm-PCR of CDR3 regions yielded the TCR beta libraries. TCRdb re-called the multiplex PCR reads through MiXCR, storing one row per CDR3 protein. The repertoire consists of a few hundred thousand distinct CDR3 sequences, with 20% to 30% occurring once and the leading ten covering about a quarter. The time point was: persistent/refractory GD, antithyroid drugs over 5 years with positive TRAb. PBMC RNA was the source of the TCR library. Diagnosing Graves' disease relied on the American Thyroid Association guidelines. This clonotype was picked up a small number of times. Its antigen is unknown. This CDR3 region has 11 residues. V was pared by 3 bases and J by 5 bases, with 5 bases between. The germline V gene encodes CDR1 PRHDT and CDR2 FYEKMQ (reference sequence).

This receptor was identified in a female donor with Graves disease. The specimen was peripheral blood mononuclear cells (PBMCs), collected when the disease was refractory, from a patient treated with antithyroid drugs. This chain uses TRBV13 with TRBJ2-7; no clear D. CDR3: CASSLMHEQYF. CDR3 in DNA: TGTGCCAGCAGCTTGATGCACGAGCAGTACTTC.